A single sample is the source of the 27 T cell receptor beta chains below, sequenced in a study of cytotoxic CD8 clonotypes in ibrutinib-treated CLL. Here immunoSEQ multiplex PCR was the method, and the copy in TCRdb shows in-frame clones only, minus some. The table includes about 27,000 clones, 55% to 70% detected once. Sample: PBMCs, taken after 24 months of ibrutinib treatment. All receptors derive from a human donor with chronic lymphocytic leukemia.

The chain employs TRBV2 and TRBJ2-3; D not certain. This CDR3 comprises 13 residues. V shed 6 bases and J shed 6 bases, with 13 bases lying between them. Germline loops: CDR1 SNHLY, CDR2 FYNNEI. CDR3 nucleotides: TGTGCCAGCAGGTGGGCCGGTGCGGATACGCAGTATTTT. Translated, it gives CASRWAGADTQYF.

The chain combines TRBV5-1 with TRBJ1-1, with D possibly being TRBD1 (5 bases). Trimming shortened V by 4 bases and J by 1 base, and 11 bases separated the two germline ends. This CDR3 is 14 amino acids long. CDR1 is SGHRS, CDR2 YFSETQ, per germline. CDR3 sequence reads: CASSGPGGNTEAFF. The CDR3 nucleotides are TGCGCCAGCAGCGGACCGGGGGGGAACACTGAAGCTTTCTTT.

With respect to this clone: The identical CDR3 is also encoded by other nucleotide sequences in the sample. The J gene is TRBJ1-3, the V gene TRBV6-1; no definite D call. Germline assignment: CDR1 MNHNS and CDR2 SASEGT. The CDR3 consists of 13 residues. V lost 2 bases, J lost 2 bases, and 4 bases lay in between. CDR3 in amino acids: CASSEWPGNTIYF. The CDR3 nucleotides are TGTGCCAGCAGTGAATGGCCTGGAAACACCATATATTTT.

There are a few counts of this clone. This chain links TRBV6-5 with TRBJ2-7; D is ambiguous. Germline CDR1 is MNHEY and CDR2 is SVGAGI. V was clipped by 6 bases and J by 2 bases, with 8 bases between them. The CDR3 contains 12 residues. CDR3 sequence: CASRGAPYEQYF. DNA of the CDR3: TGTGCCAGCAGGGGTGCCCCCTACGAGCAGTACTTC.

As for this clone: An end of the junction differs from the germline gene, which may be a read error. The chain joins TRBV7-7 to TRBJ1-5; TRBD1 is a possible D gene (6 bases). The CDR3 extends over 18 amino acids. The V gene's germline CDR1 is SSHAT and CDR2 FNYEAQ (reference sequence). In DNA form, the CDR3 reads TGTGCTAGCAGCTTAGAGGGAACCACAGGGTATAGCAATCAGCCCCAGCATTTT. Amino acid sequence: CASSLEGTTGYSNQPQHF.

CDR3 DNA sequence: TGCGCCAGCAGCCAAGATTTCGGACTAGCAACAGATACGCAGTATTTT. This gives the protein CASSQDFGLATDTQYF. The rearrangement uses TRBV4-3 and TRBJ2-3, with 8 bases aligning to TRBD2. This CDR3 has 16 amino acids. The germline CDR1 and CDR2 sequences are LGHNA and YSLEER. The J segment lost 3 bases and the V segment lost 0 bases, leaving 5 bases of the junction unmatched.

The CDR3 DNA reads as TGCGCCAGCAGCGTCGACAGGGCCTTGAACACTGAAGCTTTCTTT. Protein sequence: CASSVDRALNTEAFF. J is TRBJ1-1 and V is TRBV5-1; TRBD1 matches 7 bases. This CDR3 contains 15 residues. Losses at the gene ends were 4 bases for V and 0 bases for J; bases not matched to a gene: 6. CDR1 is SGHRS and CDR2 is YFSETQ in the germline V gene.

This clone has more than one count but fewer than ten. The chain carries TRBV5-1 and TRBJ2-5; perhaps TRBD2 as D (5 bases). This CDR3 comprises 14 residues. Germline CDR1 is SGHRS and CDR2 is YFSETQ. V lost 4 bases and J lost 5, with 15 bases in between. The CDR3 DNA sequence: TGCGCCAGCAGCCCGGCACTAGATCTTGAGACCCAGTACTTC. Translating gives CASSPALDLETQYF.

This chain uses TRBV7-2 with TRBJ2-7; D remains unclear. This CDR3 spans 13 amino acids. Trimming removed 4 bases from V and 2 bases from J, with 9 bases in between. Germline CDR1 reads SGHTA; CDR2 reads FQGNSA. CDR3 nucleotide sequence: TGTGCCAGCAGCTCCGACCCTACCTACGAGCAGTACTTC. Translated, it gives CASSSDPTYEQYF.

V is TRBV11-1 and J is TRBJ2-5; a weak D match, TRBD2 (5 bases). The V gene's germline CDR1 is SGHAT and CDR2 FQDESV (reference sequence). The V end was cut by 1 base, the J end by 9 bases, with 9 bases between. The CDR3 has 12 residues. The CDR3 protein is CASSLDRGPQYF. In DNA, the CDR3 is TGTGCCAGCAGCTTAGACCGGGGTCCCCAGTACTTC.

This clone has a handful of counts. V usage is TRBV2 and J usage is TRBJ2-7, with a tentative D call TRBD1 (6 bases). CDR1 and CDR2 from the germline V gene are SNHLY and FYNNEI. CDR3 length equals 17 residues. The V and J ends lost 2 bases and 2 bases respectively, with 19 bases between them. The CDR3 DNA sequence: TGTGCCAGCAGTGAATTTCGGTCCTCCGGGACACCCTACGAGCAGTACTTC. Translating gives CASSEFRSSGTPYEQYF.

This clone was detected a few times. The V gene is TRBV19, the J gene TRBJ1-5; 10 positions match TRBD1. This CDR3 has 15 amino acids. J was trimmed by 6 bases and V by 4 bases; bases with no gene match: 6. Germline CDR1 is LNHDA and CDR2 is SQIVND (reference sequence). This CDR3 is CASSSGQGGSQPQHF. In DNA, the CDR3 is TGTGCCAGTAGTAGCGGACAGGGGGGAAGTCAGCCCCAGCATTTT.

The CDR3 sequence is CASSLQTGRENEQFF. The CDR3 region has the DNA TGCGCCAGCAGCCTACAGACAGGGAGGGAAAATGAGCAGTTCTTC. The rearrangement links TRBV5-1 to TRBJ2-1; the D gene could be TRBD1 or TRBD2 (7 bases each). V lost 4 bases to trimming and J lost 7 bases, with 18 bases between them. CDR1 is SGHRS and CDR2 is YFSETQ in the germline V gene. There are 15 residues in the CDR3.

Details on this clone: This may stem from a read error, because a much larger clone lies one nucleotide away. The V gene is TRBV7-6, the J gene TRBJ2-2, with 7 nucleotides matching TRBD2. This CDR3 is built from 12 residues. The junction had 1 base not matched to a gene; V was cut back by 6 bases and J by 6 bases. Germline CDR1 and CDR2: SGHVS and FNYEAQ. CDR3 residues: CASRGGAGELFF. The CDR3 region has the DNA TGTGCCAGCAGGGGGGGGGCCGGGGAGCTGTTTTTT.

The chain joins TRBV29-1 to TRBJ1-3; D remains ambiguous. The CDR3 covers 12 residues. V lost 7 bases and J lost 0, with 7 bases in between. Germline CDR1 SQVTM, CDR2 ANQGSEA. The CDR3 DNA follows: TGCAGCGCGGGCTACTCTGGAAACACCATATATTTT. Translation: CSAGYSGNTIYF.

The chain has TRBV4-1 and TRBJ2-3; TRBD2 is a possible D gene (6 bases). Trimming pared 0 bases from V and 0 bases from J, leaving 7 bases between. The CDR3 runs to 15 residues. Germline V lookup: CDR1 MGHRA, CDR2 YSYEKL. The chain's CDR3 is CASSQERGSTDTQYF. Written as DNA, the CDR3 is TGCGCCAGCAGCCAAGAGCGGGGAAGCACAGATACGCAGTATTTT.

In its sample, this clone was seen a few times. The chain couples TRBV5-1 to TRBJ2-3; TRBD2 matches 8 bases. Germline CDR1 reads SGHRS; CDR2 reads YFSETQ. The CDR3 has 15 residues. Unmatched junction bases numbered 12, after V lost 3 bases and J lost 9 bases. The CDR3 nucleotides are TGCGCCAGCAGCTCGACTCCGGGAGGGGCAAGGACGCAGTATTTT. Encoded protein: CASSSTPGGARTQYF.

DNA for the CDR3: TGCGCCAGCAGCTTTGGGGACGGTAGGATCCAAGAGACCCAGTACTTC. As protein: CASSFGDGRIQETQYF. The chain employs TRBV5-1 and TRBJ2-5; D is possibly TRBD1 or TRBD2 (5 bases each). Germline V lookup: CDR1 SGHRS, CDR2 YFSETQ. Deletions cut 2 bases from V and 1 base from J, with 15 bases between. This CDR3 has 16 amino acids.

CDR3 coding DNA: TGCGCCAGCAGCTTGGCCGGCACCTACGAGCAGTACTTC. It translates to CASSLAGTYEQYF. The chain uses TRBV5-1 and TRBJ2-7; D is unclear. In germline, CDR1 is SGHRS, CDR2 YFSETQ. CDR3 length: 13 amino acids. The ends were cut back, 0 bases at V and 2 bases at J, with 6 bases in the middle. Drawing the rest from reference TRBV5-1 and TRBJ2-7, the complete variable domain is KAGVTQTPRYLIKTRGQQVTLSCSPISGHRSVSWYQQTPGQGLQFLFEYFSETQRNKGNFPGRFSGRQFSNSRSEMNVSTLELGDSALYLCASSLAGTYEQYFGPGTRLTVT.

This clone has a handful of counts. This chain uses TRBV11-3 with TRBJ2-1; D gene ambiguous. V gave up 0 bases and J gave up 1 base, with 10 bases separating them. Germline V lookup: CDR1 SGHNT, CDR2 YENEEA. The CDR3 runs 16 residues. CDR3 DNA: TGTGCCAGCAGCTTAGATAGAATACAGTCCTACAATGAGCAGTTCTTC. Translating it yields CASSLDRIQSYNEQFF.

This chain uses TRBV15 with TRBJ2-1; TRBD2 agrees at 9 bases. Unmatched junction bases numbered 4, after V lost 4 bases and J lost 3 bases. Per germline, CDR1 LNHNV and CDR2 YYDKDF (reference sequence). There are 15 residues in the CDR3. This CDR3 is CATSTWTSDYNEQFF. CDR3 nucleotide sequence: TGTGCCACCAGCACCTGGACTAGCGACTACAATGAGCAGTTCTTC.

The CDR3 loop is CASSRTTGFHEQYF. CDR3 bases: TGTGCCAGCAGCAGGACGACAGGGTTCCACGAGCAGTACTTC. V usage is TRBV11-2 and J usage is TRBJ2-7; 7 nucleotides match TRBD1. The CDR3 sequence is 14 residues long. Looked up from germline, CDR1 is SGHAT and CDR2 is FQNNGV. The J segment lost 5 bases and the V segment lost 5 bases, leaving 9 bases of the junction unmatched.

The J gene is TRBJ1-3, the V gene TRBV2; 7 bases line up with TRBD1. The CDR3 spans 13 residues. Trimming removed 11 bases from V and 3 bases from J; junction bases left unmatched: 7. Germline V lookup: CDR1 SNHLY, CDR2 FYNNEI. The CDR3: CAGLQGNGNTIYF. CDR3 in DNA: TGTGCCGGATTACAGGGGAATGGAAACACCATATATTTT.

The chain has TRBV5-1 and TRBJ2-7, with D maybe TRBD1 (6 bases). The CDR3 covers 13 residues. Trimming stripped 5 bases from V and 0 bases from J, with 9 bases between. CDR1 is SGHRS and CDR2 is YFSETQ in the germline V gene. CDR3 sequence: CASRTDSSYEQYF. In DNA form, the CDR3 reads TGCGCCAGCAGAACGGACAGCTCCTACGAGCAGTACTTC.

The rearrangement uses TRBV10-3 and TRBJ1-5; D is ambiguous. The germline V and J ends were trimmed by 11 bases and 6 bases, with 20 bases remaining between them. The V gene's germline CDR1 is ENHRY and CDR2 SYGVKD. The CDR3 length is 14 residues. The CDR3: CACRSGAATQPQHF. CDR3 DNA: TGTGCCTGCCGTTCGGGTGCTGCAACTCAGCCCCAGCATTTT.

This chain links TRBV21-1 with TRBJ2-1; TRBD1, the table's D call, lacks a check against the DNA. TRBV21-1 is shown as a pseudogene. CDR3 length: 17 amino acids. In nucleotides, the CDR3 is TGTGCCAGCAGGAGAGAGGTGGGGCTAGTGCCCTACAATGAGCAGTTCTTC. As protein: CASRREVGLVPYNEQFF.

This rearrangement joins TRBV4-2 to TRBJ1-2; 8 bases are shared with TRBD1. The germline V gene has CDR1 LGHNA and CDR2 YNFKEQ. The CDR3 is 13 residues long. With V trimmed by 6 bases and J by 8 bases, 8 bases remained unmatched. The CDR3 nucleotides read TGTGCCAGCAGTCCGCAGGGGGCGTCAGGCTACACCTTC. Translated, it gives CASSPQGASGYTF.